A selection of T cell receptor beta chains follows, all from one sample in a study of cytomegalovirus exposure and HLA in healthy donors. TCRdb keeps only in-frame clones here, not all; method: immunoSEQ multiplex PCR. The sample has fewer than 180,000 clones, 79% seen once; the top ten hold 6% to 6.5%. The sample was PBMCs. Source of these receptors: a man aged 45 to 65 in good health and CMV-seropositive. The CDR3 runs from the conserved cysteine through the conserved F or W. The D gene is left open where the match is weak. For some rows the clone size is stated as once, few or many, or as a class when expanded; others skip it.

d_call: TRBD1
clone_size: once
v_call: TRBV2
j_call: TRBJ2-7
cdr3_nt: TGTGCCAGCTCCTTGGACAGGGTGGGAGAGCAGTACTTC
cdr3_aa: CASSLDRVGEQYF

d_call: -
clone_size: few
v_call: TRBV7-9
j_call: TRBJ2-5
cdr3_nt: TGTGCCAGCAGCTTGGCCCCATCGTACCAAGAGACCCAGTACTTC
cdr3_aa: CASSLAPSYQETQYF

d_call: -
clone_size: -
v_call: TRBV5-4
j_call: TRBJ2-3
cdr3_nt: TGTGCCAGCAGCTTTTACAGGGATAGCACAGATACGCAGTATTTT
cdr3_aa: CASSFYRDSTDTQYF

d_call: TRBD2
clone_size: few
v_call: TRBV9
j_call: TRBJ2-1
cdr3_nt: TGTGCCAGCAGCGGAAGCGGGAGCGGGAACAATGAGCAGTTCTTC
cdr3_aa: CASSGSGSGNNEQFF

d_call: -
clone_size: -
v_call: TRBV28
j_call: TRBJ2-5
cdr3_nt: TGTGCCAGCAGTTCCCTCCGCTCGTTGTCTAGGAGGACTAAAGAGACCCAGTACTTC
cdr3_aa: CASSSLRSLSRRTKETQYF

d_call: -
clone_size: -
v_call: TRBV29-1
j_call: TRBJ2-3
cdr3_nt: TGCAGCGTTGGGACGGGAGCAGATACGCAGTATTTT
cdr3_aa: CSVGTGADTQYF

d_call: -
clone_size: -
v_call: TRBV14
j_call: TRBJ2-7
cdr3_nt: TGTGCCAGCAAACCTGCGACAGGCTACTACGAGCAGTACTTC
cdr3_aa: CASKPATGYYEQYF

d_call: TRBD2
clone_size: -
v_call: TRBV5-1
j_call: TRBJ2-5
cdr3_nt: TGCGCCACCAAGACTAGCGGGACTGGTATGGGTTTGGAGACCCAGTACTTC
cdr3_aa: CATKTSGTGMGLETQYF

d_call: -
clone_size: -
v_call: TRBV21-1
j_call: TRBJ1-2
cdr3_nt: TGTGCCAGCAGCAAAGAAGGGGAAGTTCCCTTCTATGGCTACACCTTC
cdr3_aa: CASSKEGEVPFYGYTF

d_call: -
clone_size: -
v_call: TRBV10-3
j_call: TRBJ2-2
cdr3_nt: TGTGCCATCAGTTCACCGGGACAAGGGAGGGACGGGGAGCTGTTTTTT
cdr3_aa: CAISSPGQGRDGELFF

d_call: -
clone_size: -
v_call: TRBV2
j_call: TRBJ2-5
cdr3_nt: TGTGCCAGCACGGTGGGAGCGGAGACCCAGTACTTC
cdr3_aa: CASTVGAETQYF

d_call: TRBD1
clone_size: -
v_call: TRBV5-8
j_call: TRBJ2-1
cdr3_nt: TGTGCCAGCAGCCTGGGACAGGGGAGGAGTGAGCAGTTCTTC
cdr3_aa: CASSLGQGRSEQFF

d_call: -
clone_size: -
v_call: TRBV27
j_call: TRBJ2-3
cdr3_nt: TGTGCCAGCAGCGCTGACAGTTTCACAGATACGCAGTATTTT
cdr3_aa: CASSADSFTDTQYF

d_call: -
clone_size: -
v_call: TRBV28
j_call: TRBJ1-4
cdr3_nt: TGTGCCAGCAGTTTTCTCGACCCGTTAACAGGGGAAAAACTGTTTTTT
cdr3_aa: CASSFLDPLTGEKLFF

d_call: -
clone_size: -
v_call: TRBV7-2
j_call: TRBJ2-5
cdr3_nt: TGTGCCAGCAGCTTAGTTATAAGCGGGGAGACCCAGTACTTC
cdr3_aa: CASSLVISGETQYF

d_call: -
clone_size: -
v_call: TRBV14
j_call: TRBJ2-3
cdr3_nt: TGTGCCAGCAGCCAGGGGAGTTATAAAGATACGCAGTATTTT
cdr3_aa: CASSQGSYKDTQYF

d_call: -
clone_size: few
v_call: TRBV29-1
j_call: TRBJ2-5
cdr3_nt: TGCAGCGCCTACTCAGTAAGGGGATCGTTAGAGACCCAGTACTTC
cdr3_aa: CSAYSVRGSLETQYF

d_call: -
clone_size: -
v_call: TRBV7-2
j_call: TRBJ2-5
cdr3_nt: TGTGCCAGCAGCTTAGTGCTATCCAACCCCCAAGAGACCCAGTACTTC
cdr3_aa: CASSLVLSNPQETQYF

d_call: -
clone_size: once
v_call: TRBV5-5
j_call: TRBJ2-1
cdr3_nt: TGTGCCAGCAGCTACGACAGGGCGGGAGAGCAGTTCTTC
cdr3_aa: CASSYDRAGEQFF

d_call: TRBD1
clone_size: -
v_call: TRBV27
j_call: TRBJ1-6
cdr3_nt: TGTGCCAGCAGTCTCGGACAGGGGAATAATTCACCCCTCCACTTT
cdr3_aa: CASSLGQGNNSPLHF

d_call: -
clone_size: -
v_call: TRBV13
j_call: TRBJ2-7
cdr3_nt: TGTGCCAGCAGCTTGGAGCGAAGGAGCTACGAGCAGTACTTC
cdr3_aa: CASSLERRSYEQYF

d_call: -
clone_size: once
v_call: TRBV7-9
j_call: TRBJ1-1
cdr3_nt: TGTTCCAGCAGCAATAAAGCGGGGGGGCTATCGATGAACACTGAAGCTTTCTTT
cdr3_aa: CSSSNKAGGLSMNTEAFF

d_call: -
clone_size: -
v_call: TRBV19
j_call: TRBJ2-5
cdr3_nt: TGTGCCAGTTCTGTCCGGGGAGAGACCCAGTACTTC
cdr3_aa: CASSVRGETQYF

d_call: TRBD2
clone_size: -
v_call: TRBV6-1
j_call: TRBJ2-5
cdr3_nt: TGTGCCAGCAGTGAATCAGCGGGAGGCGGGGAGACCCAGTACTTC
cdr3_aa: CASSESAGGGETQYF

d_call: -
clone_size: few
v_call: TRBV12-5
j_call: TRBJ2-7
cdr3_nt: TGTGCTAGTGGTTCCCGCTACGAGCAGTACTTC
cdr3_aa: CASGSRYEQYF

d_call: -
clone_size: -
v_call: TRBV11-2
j_call: TRBJ1-1
cdr3_nt: TGTGCCAGCACCTTTGGTACAGGCTACTCGAACACTGAAGCTTTCTTT
cdr3_aa: CASTFGTGYSNTEAFF

d_call: -
clone_size: -
v_call: TRBV10-3
j_call: TRBJ2-1
cdr3_nt: TGTGCCATCAGCCATAGTGTGAATGAGCAGTTCTTC
cdr3_aa: CAISHSVNEQFF

d_call: TRBD2
clone_size: -
v_call: TRBV2
j_call: TRBJ2-7
cdr3_nt: TGTGCCAGCAGGAGACTAGCGGGAGTTGGTTTATACGAGCAGTACTTC
cdr3_aa: CASRRLAGVGLYEQYF

d_call: TRBD1
clone_size: -
v_call: TRBV5-1
j_call: TRBJ2-7
cdr3_nt: TGCGCCAGCAGCCCAAGGGACAGGGGAACTAGGGAGCAGTACTTC
cdr3_aa: CASSPRDRGTREQYF

d_call: TRBD1
clone_size: -
v_call: TRBV14
j_call: TRBJ2-7
cdr3_nt: TGTGCCAGCAGCCCAAGACAGGGTTCCTACGAGCAGTACTTC
cdr3_aa: CASSPRQGSYEQYF

d_call: TRBD1
clone_size: -
v_call: TRBV5-1
j_call: TRBJ1-1
cdr3_nt: TGCGCCAGCAGCTTGGCAGGGACAGTGAACACTGAAGCTTTCTTT
cdr3_aa: CASSLAGTVNTEAFF

d_call: TRBD2
clone_size: -
v_call: TRBV5-4
j_call: TRBJ2-4
cdr3_nt: TGTGCCAGCTGGGGGGGAGAGCCGACTAGCCTAGGCAAAAACATTCAGTACTTC
cdr3_aa: CASWGGEPTSLGKNIQYF

d_call: TRBD1
clone_size: -
v_call: TRBV30
j_call: TRBJ1-2
cdr3_nt: TGTGCCTGGAGCGGGGACAGGGGGCGCGTGGGCTACACCTTC
cdr3_aa: CAWSGDRGRVGYTF

d_call: -
clone_size: -
v_call: TRBV7-8
j_call: TRBJ1-5
cdr3_nt: TGTGCCAGCAGCCCATTAGACAGGAATAGCAATCAGCCCCAGCATTTT
cdr3_aa: CASSPLDRNSNQPQHF

d_call: -
clone_size: -
v_call: TRBV18
j_call: TRBJ1-5
cdr3_nt: TGTGCCAGCTCACCGACGGGGGGATACAATCAGCCCCAGCATTTT
cdr3_aa: CASSPTGGYNQPQHF

d_call: -
clone_size: -
v_call: TRBV5-4
j_call: TRBJ1-5
cdr3_nt: TGCGCCAGCAGCTTCAATGCGCAAATTAATCAGCCCCAGCATTTT
cdr3_aa: CASSFNAQINQPQHF

d_call: TRBD2
clone_size: -
v_call: TRBV11-2
j_call: TRBJ2-1
cdr3_nt: TGTGCCAGCAGCTCCCGAAGGAGCCGGGAGGCTGAGCAGTTCTTC
cdr3_aa: CASSSRRSREAEQFF

d_call: TRBD1
clone_size: -
v_call: TRBV11-1
j_call: TRBJ1-2
cdr3_nt: TGTGCCAGCAGCTTGGGACAGAGTAACTATGGCTACACCTTC
cdr3_aa: CASSLGQSNYGYTF

d_call: TRBD1
clone_size: -
v_call: TRBV4-1
j_call: TRBJ1-4
cdr3_nt: TGCGCCAGCAGCCCAGGTATAAGGGGGCCAACTAATGAAAAACTGTTTTTT
cdr3_aa: CASSPGIRGPTNEKLFF

d_call: TRBD1
clone_size: -
v_call: TRBV6-6
j_call: TRBJ2-1
cdr3_nt: TGTGCCAGCAGGTACCGGGACAGCCTAGGCAATGAGCAGTTCTTC
cdr3_aa: CASRYRDSLGNEQFF

d_call: TRBD1
clone_size: few
v_call: TRBV2
j_call: TRBJ2-3
cdr3_nt: TGTGCCAGTCGGGACAGGGGCACAGATACGCAGTATTTT
cdr3_aa: CASRDRGTDTQYF

d_call: TRBD1
clone_size: once
v_call: TRBV2
j_call: TRBJ1-6
cdr3_nt: TGTGCCAGAGGGAGGACAGGGGGTTCACCCCTCCACTTT
cdr3_aa: CARGRTGGSPLHF

d_call: TRBD2
clone_size: -
v_call: TRBV7-8
j_call: TRBJ2-3
cdr3_nt: TGTGCCAGCAGCTTCCCGACTAGCGGGACTAGCACAGATACGCAGTATTTT
cdr3_aa: CASSFPTSGTSTDTQYF

d_call: -
clone_size: -
v_call: TRBV5-1
j_call: TRBJ2-1
cdr3_nt: TGCGCCAGCAGCTTAGGTGAGGGAGAGCAGTTCTTC
cdr3_aa: CASSLGEGEQFF

d_call: TRBD1
clone_size: -
v_call: TRBV18
j_call: TRBJ2-5
cdr3_nt: TGTGCCAGCTCACCACTAGGGACAGCCCAAGAGACCCAGTACTTC
cdr3_aa: CASSPLGTAQETQYF

d_call: TRBD1
clone_size: few
v_call: TRBV5-1
j_call: TRBJ2-3
cdr3_nt: TGCGCCAGCAGCACACCACCGGGACAGCTCACAGATACGCAGTATTTT
cdr3_aa: CASSTPPGQLTDTQYF

d_call: -
clone_size: few
v_call: TRBV6-1
j_call: TRBJ1-4
cdr3_nt: TGTGCCAGTGCGGGGCTCTTACTTGGGGAAAAACTGTTTTTT
cdr3_aa: CASAGLLLGEKLFF

d_call: TRBD2
clone_size: -
v_call: TRBV7-9
j_call: TRBJ2-2
cdr3_nt: TGTGCCAGCAGCTCACATTCTAGCGGGGGGAACACCGGGGAGCTGTTTTTT
cdr3_aa: CASSSHSSGGNTGELFF

d_call: TRBD1
clone_size: -
v_call: TRBV2
j_call: TRBJ2-5
cdr3_nt: TGTGCCAGCAGGCGACAGGGGGAGGTTGAGACCCAGTACTTC
cdr3_aa: CASRRQGEVETQYF

d_call: TRBD1
clone_size: few
v_call: TRBV11-2
j_call: TRBJ2-3
cdr3_nt: TGTGCCAGCAGCTTATTACAGGGGCGAGCCACAGATACGCAGTATTTT
cdr3_aa: CASSLLQGRATDTQYF

d_call: TRBD1
clone_size: -
v_call: TRBV11-1
j_call: TRBJ2-1
cdr3_nt: TGTGCCAGCAGCATTACCGGGACAGGGGGTTTCAATGAGCAGTTCTTC
cdr3_aa: CASSITGTGGFNEQFF

d_call: -
clone_size: -
v_call: TRBV4-1
j_call: TRBJ2-7
cdr3_nt: TGCGCCAGCAGCCAAGGGTTACAAATGGGCCACGAGCAGTACTTC
cdr3_aa: CASSQGLQMGHEQYF

d_call: TRBD2
clone_size: -
v_call: TRBV6-1
j_call: TRBJ2-7
cdr3_nt: TGTGCCAGCCAATTTGGGTTTAGCGGGAGCTACGAGCAGTACTTC
cdr3_aa: CASQFGFSGSYEQYF

d_call: -
clone_size: -
v_call: TRBV4-2
j_call: TRBJ1-3
cdr3_nt: TGTGCCAGCAGCCCGGGAAACACCATATATTTT
cdr3_aa: CASSPGNTIYF

d_call: TRBD1
clone_size: -
v_call: TRBV4-1
j_call: TRBJ1-1
cdr3_nt: TGCGCCAGCAGACCTCAGGGGGCGCGGACTGAAGCTTTCTTT
cdr3_aa: CASRPQGARTEAFF

d_call: -
clone_size: -
v_call: TRBV15
j_call: TRBJ1-1
cdr3_nt: TGTGCCACCAGCAGAGATATTGGGTTTCGGAGCCATACTGAATTT
cdr3_aa: CATSRDIGFRSHTEF